The 25 T cell receptor beta chains below were found in one sample sequenced in a study of CD8 T cells in ankylosing spondylitis. TCRdb redid the calling of the 5' RACE reads with MiXCR, one entry per CDR3 protein. The sample holds 300,000 to 350,000 distinct CDR3 sequences, under 15% seen once. The sequencing sample was made of blood, either unsorted or a sorted T cell fraction (not recorded which). These receptors all stem from a male donor with ankylosing spondylitis or in good health (not recorded which).

The chain couples TRBV7-2 to TRBJ1-6; unclear D gene. Germline lookup yields CDR1 SGHTA and CDR2 FQGNSA. The CDR3 extends over 15 amino acids. The V gene lost 5 bases and the J gene lost 8 bases, with 16 bases spanning the gap. CDR3 region: CASSPGLRRDSPLHF. The CDR3 region has the DNA TGTGCCAGCAGCCCTGGCTTAAGAAGGGATTCACCCCTCCACTTT.

This clonotype was seen a handful of times. The gene calls are TRBV29-1 and TRBJ2-1, with D perhaps TRBD2 (6 bases). The CDR3 totals 14 residues. Germline assignment: CDR1 SQVTM and CDR2 ANQGSEA. V was clipped by 6 bases and J by 0 bases, with 12 bases between them. CDR3 residues: CSVVGGSSYNEQFF. The CDR3 bases are TGCAGCGTCGTTGGGGGGAGCTCCTACAATGAGCAGTTCTTC.

This clonotype turned up a few times. The rearrangement joins TRBV19 to TRBJ2-4; 8 bases are shared with TRBD1. The CDR3 is 16 residues long. After removal of 6 bases from V and 0 bases from J, the junction contained 7 bases not matched to a gene. The germline CDR1 and CDR2 sequences are LNHDA and SQIVND (reference sequence). The CDR3 loop reads CASSPDRGLAKNIQYF. CDR3 DNA: TGTGCCAGTAGCCCAGACAGGGGACTAGCCAAAAACATTCAGTACTTC.

This clonotype was detected a few times. The V call is TRBV7-8, the J call TRBJ2-2, with 7 bases identical to TRBD1. CDR1 and CDR2 (germline): SGHVS, FQNEAQ. V shed 4 bases and J 2 bases; nucleotides not matched to a gene: 7. The CDR3 spans 16 residues. The CDR3 DNA reads as TGTGCCAGCAGCTCCAACAGGGGATTTAACACCGGGGAGCTGTTTTTT. The encoded protein is CASSSNRGFNTGELFF.

V usage is TRBV3-1 and J usage is TRBJ2-1; no definite D call. The CDR3 has 15 amino acids. Germline V gene sequence: CDR1 LGHDT, CDR2 YNNKEL (reference sequence). V was clipped by 4 bases and J by 7 bases, with 17 bases between them. The CDR3 spells CASSRTGSVINEQFF. CDR3 bases: TGTGCCAGCAGCCGCACCGGGTCAGTGATAAATGAGCAGTTCTTC.

CDR3 sequence reads: CSASGTAWDTQYF. The CDR3 region has the DNA TGCAGTGCCAGCGGGACCGCCTGGGATACGCAGTATTTT. The rearrangement uses TRBV20-1 and TRBJ2-3, with 7 nucleotides matching TRBD2. J was trimmed by 6 bases and V by 6 bases; bases with no gene match: 9. CDR3 length: 13 amino acids. Germline values: CDR1 DFQATT, CDR2 SNEGSKA (reference sequence).

This clonotype was seen a few times. V is TRBV12-5 and J is TRBJ1-2; a possible D gene is TRBD1 (5 bases). V shed 6 bases and J shed 0 bases, with 17 bases lying between them. This CDR3 is 16 amino acids long. Germline CDR1 is LGHNT and CDR2 is FRNRAP. The CDR3 sequence: CASGRWADTSNYGYTF. Here the CDR3 DNA reads TGTGCTAGTGGCCGTTGGGCGGACACCTCTAACTATGGCTACACCTTC.

This clonotype was observed a few times. The chain links TRBV29-1 to TRBJ2-7; TRBD2 is a possible D gene (7 bases). Germline V gives CDR1 SQVTM, CDR2 ANQGSEA. The CDR3 contains 13 residues. Trimming took 2 bases from V and 5 from J, leaving 13 bases between them. The CDR3: CSVEKGGVDEQYF. CDR3 nucleotides: TGCAGCGTTGAAAAGGGGGGGGTCGACGAGCAGTACTTC.

This clonotype was picked up a small number of times. V is TRBV18 and J is TRBJ2-1; possibly TRBD2 for D (6 bases). In germline, CDR1 is KGHSH, CDR2 LQKENI. The CDR3 consists of 15 residues. V was cut by 0 bases and J by 6 bases, with 12 bases left in between. In DNA, the CDR3 is TGTGCCAGCTCACCACCGACTAGTTGGGCCAATGAGCAGTTCTTC. It yields the protein CASSPPTSWANEQFF.

The CDR3 sequence: CASGLAGVPSYEQYF. CDR3 in DNA: TGTGCCAGCGGACTAGCGGGAGTCCCCTCCTACGAGCAGTACTTC. This chain links TRBV2 with TRBJ2-7; 13 bases align to TRBD2. The CDR3 runs to 15 residues. Germline values: CDR1 SNHLY, CDR2 FYNNEI. Trimming at V came to 8 bases and at J to 0 bases, leaving 4 bases not matched to a gene. Together with reference TRBV2 and TRBJ2-7, the CDR3 gives the full variable domain: EPEVTQTPSHQVTQMGQEVILRCVPISNHLYFYWYRQILGQKVEFLVSFYNNEISEKSEIFDDQFSVERPDGSNFTLKIRSTKLEDSAMYFCASGLAGVPSYEQYFGPGTRLTVT.

This clonotype was observed a handful of times. The chain uses TRBV11-2 and TRBJ2-2; no reliable D call. The CDR3 consists of 15 residues. The V end was cut by 1 base, the J end by 2 bases, with 8 bases between. Germline-derived CDR1 and CDR2 are SGHAT and FQNNGV. CDR3 nucleotides: TGTGCCAGCAGCTTAGTTGTTGTAAACACCGGGGAGCTGTTTTTT. Amino acid sequence: CASSLVVVNTGELFF.

The chain carries TRBV7-8 and TRBJ2-1; D is possibly TRBD1 or TRBD2 (5 bases each). The V end lost 3 bases, the J end lost 8 bases, and 17 bases lay between the germline ends. This CDR3 region has 15 residues. Germline V lookup: CDR1 SGHVS, CDR2 FQNEAQ. As DNA, the CDR3 is TGTGCCAGCAGCTTTTCCGGGACGAGACCCGATGAGCAGTTCTTC. Translating gives CASSFSGTRPDEQFF.

This clonotype was counted a few times. V is TRBV11-2 and J is TRBJ1-6; 7 positions match TRBD1. CDR1 and CDR2 from the germline V gene are SGHAT and FQNNGV. Trimming at V came to 0 bases and at J to 9 bases, leaving 5 bases not matched to a gene. This CDR3 comprises 15 residues. CDR3 in amino acids: CASSLDKGASSPLHF. In DNA, the CDR3 is TGTGCCAGCAGCTTAGATAAGGGGGCTAGTTCACCCCTCCACTTT.

This clonotype has a handful of counts. This chain uses TRBV5-1 with TRBJ2-3, with a tentative D call TRBD2 (5 bases). The germline V gene encodes CDR1 SGHRS and CDR2 YFSETQ. The CDR3 has 16 residues. Trimming removed 4 bases from V and 2 bases from J, with 17 bases in between. Here the CDR3 reads CASSPLASGTTDTQYF. The CDR3 region has the DNA TGCGCCAGCAGCCCCCTTGCGAGCGGTACCACAGATACGCAGTATTTT.

The V and J genes are TRBV5-1 and TRBJ2-1; D is unclear. With 2 bases removed from V and 10 bases from J, the gap between germline ends came to 10 bases. This CDR3 has 12 residues. Germline CDR1 reads SGHRS; CDR2 reads YFSETQ. CDR3 region: CASSFAGYEQFF. CDR3 DNA: TGCGCCAGCAGCTTCGCTGGATACGAGCAGTTCTTC.

The chain has TRBV18 and TRBJ2-1, with TRBD2 identical over 13 bases. From germline, CDR1 is KGHSH and CDR2 LQKENI. V lost 6 bases, J lost 0 bases, and 5 bases stayed unmatched. The CDR3 totals 17 residues. Here the CDR3 DNA reads TGTGCCAGCTCTCCGACTAGCGGGGGGATCTCCTACAATGAGCAGTTCTTC. This sequence encodes CASSPTSGGISYNEQFF.

The genes are TRBV24-1 and TRBJ2-1; D gene uncertain. CDR1 and CDR2 (germline): KGHDR, SFDVKD. This CDR3 comprises 13 residues. The V gene lost 5 bases and the J gene lost 7 bases, with 11 bases spanning the gap. In DNA form, the CDR3 reads TGTGCCACCAGTGGCCTGGACCGGAATGAGCAGTTCTTC. Translation gives CATSGLDRNEQFF.

Only a few counts were recorded for this clonotype. The chain has TRBV7-9 and TRBJ1-5; a possible D gene is TRBD1 (6 bases). V was trimmed by 2 bases and J by 3 bases, leaving 8 bases between them. Per the germline V gene, CDR1 is SEHNR and CDR2 is FQNEAQ (reference sequence). This CDR3 region has 14 residues. CDR3 in amino acids: CASSLPGANQPQHF. The CDR3 DNA reads TGTGCCAGCAGCTTACCGGGGGCCAATCAGCCCCAGCATTTT.

The chain is built from TRBV5-1 and TRBJ2-5; 7 nucleotides agree with TRBD2. V lost 4 bases, J lost 5 bases, and 8 bases stayed unmatched. Germline loops: CDR1 SGHRS, CDR2 YFSETQ. This CDR3 has 14 residues. In DNA, the CDR3 is TGCGCCAGCAGCCGGGACTACGGATGGGAGACCCAGTACTTC. Protein: CASSRDYGWETQYF.

In this sample, this clonotype turned up a few times. The V and J genes are TRBV7-8 and TRBJ1-5, with D possibly being TRBD1 (5 bases). V was pared by 5 bases and J by 4 bases, with 15 bases between. The CDR3 consists of 15 residues. Germline loops: CDR1 SGHVS, CDR2 FQNEAQ. CDR3 protein: CASSDTRVLNQPQHF. The CDR3 DNA sequence: TGTGCCAGCAGCGATACCAGGGTTTTAAATCAGCCCCAGCATTTT.

This clonotype was observed many times. This chain links TRBV20-1 with TRBJ2-7; 7 bases fit TRBD1. The ends lost 6 bases at V and 1 base at J; junction bases unmatched: 6. The CDR3 is made up of 13 amino acids. Germline V lookup: CDR1 DFQATT, CDR2 SNEGSKA (reference sequence). CDR3 nucleotides: TGCAGTGCCTATTCGGGACAGTCCTACGAGCAGTACTTC. Translated, it gives CSAYSGQSYEQYF.

This clonotype was observed a few times. This chain joins TRBV29-1 and TRBJ1-2; 7 bases map to TRBD1. With V trimmed by 4 bases and J by 8 bases, 7 bases remained unmatched. The length of the CDR3 is 12 residues. Germline CDR1 and CDR2: SQVTM and ANQGSEA. CDR3 DNA sequence: TGCAGCGTTGCATCCTCGACAGGGGGCTACACCTTC. It yields the protein CSVASSTGGYTF.

This clonotype was counted between two and nine times. The J gene is TRBJ2-1, the V gene TRBV20-1; 9 positions match TRBD2. Trimming cost V 3 bases and J 9 bases; bases outside gene matches: 3. The CDR3 has 12 amino acids. The V gene's germline CDR1 is DFQATT and CDR2 SNEGSKA (reference sequence). CDR3 bases: TGCAGTGCTAGCAGGACTAGCGTTGAGCAGTTCTTC. Translating it yields CSASRTSVEQFF.

This chain connects TRBV7-2 to TRBJ2-2; D possibly corresponds to TRBD2 (7 bases). Germline loops: CDR1 SGHTA, CDR2 FQGNSA. The CDR3 sequence is 16 residues long. V shed 5 bases and J shed 0 bases, with 13 bases lying between them. CDR3 residues: CASSRRGGSNTGELFF. The CDR3 bases are TGTGCCAGCAGCCGAAGGGGGGGGTCGAACACCGGGGAGCTGTTTTTT.

This clonotype was counted only a few times. V is TRBV6-1 and J is TRBJ1-1, with 7 bases that match TRBD1. With V trimmed by 10 bases and J by 0 bases, 14 bases remained unmatched. There are 16 residues in the CDR3. Germline assignment: CDR1 MNHNS and CDR2 SASEGT. The CDR3 DNA sequence: TGTGCCACGACCCCGGGACAGAGCTACATGAACACTGAAGCTTTCTTT. Its translation: CATTPGQSYMNTEAFF.